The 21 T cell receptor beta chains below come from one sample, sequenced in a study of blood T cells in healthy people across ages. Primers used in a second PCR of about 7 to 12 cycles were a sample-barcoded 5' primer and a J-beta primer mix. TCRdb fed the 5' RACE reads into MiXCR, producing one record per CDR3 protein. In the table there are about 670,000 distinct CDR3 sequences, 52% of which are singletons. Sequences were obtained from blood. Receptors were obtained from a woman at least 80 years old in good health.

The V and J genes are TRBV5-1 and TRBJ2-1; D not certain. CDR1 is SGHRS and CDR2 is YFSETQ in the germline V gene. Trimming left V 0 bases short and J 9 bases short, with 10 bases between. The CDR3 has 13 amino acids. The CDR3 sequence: CASSLAMATEQFF. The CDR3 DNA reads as TGCGCCAGCAGCTTGGCCATGGCCACTGAGCAGTTCTTC.

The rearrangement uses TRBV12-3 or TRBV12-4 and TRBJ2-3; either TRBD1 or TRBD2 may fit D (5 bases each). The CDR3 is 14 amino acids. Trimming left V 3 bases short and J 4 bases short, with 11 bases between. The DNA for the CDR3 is TGTGCCAGCAGTTTTGTCGTGGGGGCAGATACGCAGTATTTT. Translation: CASSFVVGADTQYF.

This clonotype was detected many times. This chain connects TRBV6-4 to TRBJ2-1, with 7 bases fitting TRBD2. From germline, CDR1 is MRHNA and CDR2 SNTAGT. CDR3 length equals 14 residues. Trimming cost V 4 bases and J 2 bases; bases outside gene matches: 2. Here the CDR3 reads CASSVAGAYNEQFF. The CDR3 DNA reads TGTGCCAGCAGTGTGGCGGGGGCCTACAATGAGCAGTTCTTC.

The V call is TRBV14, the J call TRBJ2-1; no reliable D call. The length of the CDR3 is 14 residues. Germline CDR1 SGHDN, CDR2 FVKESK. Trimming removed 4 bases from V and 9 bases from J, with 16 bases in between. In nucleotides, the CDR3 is TGTGCCAGCAGCCCACGCCGGCTCTCCGGTGAGCAGTTCTTC. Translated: CASSPRRLSGEQFF.

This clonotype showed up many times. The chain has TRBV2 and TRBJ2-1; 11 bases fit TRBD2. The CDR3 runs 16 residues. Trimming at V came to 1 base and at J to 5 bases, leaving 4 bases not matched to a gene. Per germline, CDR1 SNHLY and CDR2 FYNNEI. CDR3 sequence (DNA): TGTGCCAGCAGTGAAGTTGGACTAGCGGGCCACAATGAGCAGTTCTTC. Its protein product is CASSEVGLAGHNEQFF.

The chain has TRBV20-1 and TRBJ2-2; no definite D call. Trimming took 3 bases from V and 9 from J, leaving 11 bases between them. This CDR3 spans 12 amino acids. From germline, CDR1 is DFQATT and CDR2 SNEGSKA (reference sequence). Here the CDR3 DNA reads TGCAGTGCTAGCAGTGGGTCCAGGGAGCTGTTTTTT. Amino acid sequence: CSASSGSRELFF.

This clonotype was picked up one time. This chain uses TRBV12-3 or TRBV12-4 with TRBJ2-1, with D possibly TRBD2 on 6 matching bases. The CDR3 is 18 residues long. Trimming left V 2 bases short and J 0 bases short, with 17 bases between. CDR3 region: CASSLSSGVSRSYNEQFF. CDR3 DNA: TGTGCCAGCAGTTTAAGTTCGGGGGTGAGTCGCTCCTACAATGAGCAGTTCTTC.

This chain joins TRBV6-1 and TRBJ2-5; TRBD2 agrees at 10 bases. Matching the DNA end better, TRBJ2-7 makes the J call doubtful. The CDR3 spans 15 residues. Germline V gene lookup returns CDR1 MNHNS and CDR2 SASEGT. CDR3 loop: CASSEGGLAPYEQYF. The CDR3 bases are TGTGCCAGCAGTGAAGGGGGACTAGCGCCCTACGAGCAGTACTTC.

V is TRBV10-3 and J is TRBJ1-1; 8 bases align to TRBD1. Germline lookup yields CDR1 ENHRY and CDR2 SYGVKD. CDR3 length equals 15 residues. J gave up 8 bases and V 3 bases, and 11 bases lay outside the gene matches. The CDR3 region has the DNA TGTGCCATCAGTGACGACGACAGGGGACTCTGGGAAGCTTTCTTT. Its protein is CAISDDDRGLWEAFF.

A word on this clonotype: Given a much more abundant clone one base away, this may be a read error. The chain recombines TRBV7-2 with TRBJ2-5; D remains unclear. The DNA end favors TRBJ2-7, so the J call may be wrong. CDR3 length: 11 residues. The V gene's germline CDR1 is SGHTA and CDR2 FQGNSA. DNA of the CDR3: TGTGCCAGCAGCTGCTTCTACGAGCAGTACTTC. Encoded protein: CASSCFYEQYF.

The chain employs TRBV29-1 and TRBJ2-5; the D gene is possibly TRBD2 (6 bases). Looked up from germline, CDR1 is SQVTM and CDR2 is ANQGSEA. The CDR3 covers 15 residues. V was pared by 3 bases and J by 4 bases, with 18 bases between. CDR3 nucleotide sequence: TGCAGCGTTGAGGTCGGGGGTAGGGTGGGAGAGACCCAGTACTTC. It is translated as CSVEVGGRVGETQYF.

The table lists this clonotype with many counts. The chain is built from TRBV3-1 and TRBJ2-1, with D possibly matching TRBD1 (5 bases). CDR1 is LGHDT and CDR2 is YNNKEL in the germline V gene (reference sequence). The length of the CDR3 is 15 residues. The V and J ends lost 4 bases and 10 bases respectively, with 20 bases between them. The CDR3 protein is CASSPTSGLGREQFF. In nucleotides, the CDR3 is TGTGCCAGCAGCCCGACTTCAGGGCTCGGGCGGGAGCAGTTCTTC.

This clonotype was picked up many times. This CDR3 is CASSARQGSDTQYF. CDR3 DNA sequence: TGTGCCAGCAGTGCTAGACAGGGGTCCGATACGCAGTATTTT. The chain couples TRBV2 to TRBJ2-3, with 8 bases aligning to TRBD1. Per germline, CDR1 SNHLY and CDR2 FYNNEI. The CDR3 is 14 residues long. Trimming took 4 bases from V and 6 from J; bases not matched to a gene: 6. The full variable domain, with the rest looked up from reference TRBV2 and TRBJ2-3, is EPEVTQTPSHQVTQMGQEVILRCVPISNHLYFYWYRQILGQKVEFLVSFYNNEISEKSEIFDDQFSVERPDGSNFTLKIRSTKLEDSAMYFCASSARQGSDTQYFGPGTRLTVL.

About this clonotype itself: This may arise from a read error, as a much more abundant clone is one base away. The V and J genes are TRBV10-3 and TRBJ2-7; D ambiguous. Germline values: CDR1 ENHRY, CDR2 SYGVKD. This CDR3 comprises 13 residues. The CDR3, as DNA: TGTACCATCAGTGAGTCGGGTTTGGGCGAGCAGTACTTC. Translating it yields CTISESGLGEQYF.

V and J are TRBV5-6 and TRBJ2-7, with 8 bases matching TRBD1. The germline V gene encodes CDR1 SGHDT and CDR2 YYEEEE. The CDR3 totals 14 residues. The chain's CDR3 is CTSSSDRVSYEQYV. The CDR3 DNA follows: TGTACCAGCAGCTCGGACAGGGTCTCCTACGAGCAGTACGTC.

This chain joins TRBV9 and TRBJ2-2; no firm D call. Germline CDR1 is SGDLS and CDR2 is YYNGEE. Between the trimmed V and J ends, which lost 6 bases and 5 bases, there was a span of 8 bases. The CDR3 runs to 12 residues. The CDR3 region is CASTRWTGELFF. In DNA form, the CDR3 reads TGTGCCAGCACCCGGTGGACCGGGGAGCTGTTTTTT.

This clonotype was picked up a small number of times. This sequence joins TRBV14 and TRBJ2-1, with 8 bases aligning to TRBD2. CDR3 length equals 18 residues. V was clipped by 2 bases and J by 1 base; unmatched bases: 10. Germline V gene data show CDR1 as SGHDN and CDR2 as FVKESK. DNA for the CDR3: TGTGCCAGCAGCCAAAGAGTGGGACTAGAGACTTCCTACAATGAGCAGTTCTTC. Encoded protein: CASSQRVGLETSYNEQFF.

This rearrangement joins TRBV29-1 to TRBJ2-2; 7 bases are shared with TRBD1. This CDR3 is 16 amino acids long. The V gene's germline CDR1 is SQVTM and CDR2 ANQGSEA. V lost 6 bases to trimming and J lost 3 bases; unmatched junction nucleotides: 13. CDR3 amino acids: CSVKSREGADTGELFF. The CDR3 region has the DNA TGCAGCGTGAAGTCTCGCGAGGGGGCCGACACCGGGGAGCTGTTTTTT.

Here the CDR3 reads CSSRGTGDFSSYNEQFF. The CDR3 DNA is TGCAGCTCCCGGGGGACAGGCGACTTCAGCTCCTACAATGAGCAGTTCTTC. The V and J genes are TRBV29-1 and TRBJ2-1; 8 bases map to TRBD1. The CDR3 runs 17 residues. CDR1 SQVTM and CDR2 ANQGSEA come from the germline V gene. V lost 8 bases, J lost 0 bases, and 15 bases stayed unmatched.

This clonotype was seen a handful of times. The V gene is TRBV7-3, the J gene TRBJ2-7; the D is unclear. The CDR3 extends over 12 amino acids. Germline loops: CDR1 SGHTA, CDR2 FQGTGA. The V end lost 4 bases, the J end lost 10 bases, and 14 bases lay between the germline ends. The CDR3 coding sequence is TGTGCCAGCAGCTCCGTACGAGGCGACCAGTACTTC. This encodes CASSSVRGDQYF.

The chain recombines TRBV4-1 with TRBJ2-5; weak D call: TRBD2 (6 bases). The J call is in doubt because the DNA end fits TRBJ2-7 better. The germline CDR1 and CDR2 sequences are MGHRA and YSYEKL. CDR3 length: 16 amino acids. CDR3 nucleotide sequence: TGCGCCAGCAGCCAAGGTCCGGGGGTTCTCGGCTACGAGCAGTACTTC. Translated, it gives CASSQGPGVLGYEQYF.